This TCR beta chain was recovered during a study of T cell repertoires in cytomegalovirus infection. There are a few counts of this clonotype. Its cognate antigen is unknown. The CDR3 extends over 15 amino acids. V was shortened by 3 bases and J by 9 bases, with 18 bases between the two germline ends. Findings and caveats of the study: Predominance within the ex vivo response was attributable to HLA-C-restricted CMV-specific TCR beta clonotypes. Accumulated public TCR beta family frequency recognized individuals carrying CMV together with the relevant HLA.

TCRdb redid the calling of the reads with MiXCR, one entry per CDR3 protein. There are 150,000 to 200,000 distinct CDR3 sequences in the sample; about 20% occur only once, and about 25% lies in the top ten. The chain combines TRBV12-3 or TRBV12-4 with TRBJ2-1, with TRBD2 as a possible D gene (7 bases). Sample: CD8+ T cells from cultured PBMCs, taken from culture after CMV antigen stimulation. This receptor was identified in a human donor in good health (CMV status not recorded). Some clones in this sample may be carry-over from other donors' samples. As DNA, the CDR3 is TGTGCCAGCAGTTTGAGGGGGGGCGCCGCTGGTGAGCAGTTCTTC. This sequence encodes CASSLRGGAAGEQFF.